Ten or more counts support the clone carrying this T cell receptor beta chain. Its target is not known. Other nucleotide sequences from this sample produce the same CDR3. The source of the sample is a study of metastatic and nonmetastatic thyroid tumors. Overall study context: Across peripheral blood and tumor or nodule tissue samples taken from malignant and benign thyroid patients, the repertoires were compared with one another. Study-wide results and limits: When malignant thyroid tumors were compared with benign nodules, TCR beta diversity was reportedly significantly higher in the malignant tumors. This held in both blood and tumor samples.

Treatment of any kind had been given to no patient before thyroid surgery. CDR1 is KGHSH, CDR2 LQKENI, per germline. The CDR3 loop spans 17 amino acids. V lost 3 bases to trimming and J lost 0 bases, with 17 bases between them. TCRdb ran MiXCR on the PCR reads. In the table there are approximately 84,000 clones, just under 15% of which are singletons. The source is a female donor with papillary thyroid cancer or a benign thyroid nodule (not recorded which). Some clones in this sample may be carry-over from other donors' samples. The specimen sequenced was blood. The chain is built from TRBV18 and TRBJ1-2; D is undetermined. The chain's CDR3 is CASSPTPLVLTNYGYTF. CDR3 coding DNA: TGTGCCAGCTCACCCACCCCATTGGTTTTGACTAACTATGGCTACACCTTC.